The next 3 T cell receptor beta chains were all read from a single sample in a study of T cells in women clearing cervical HPV infection. The assay was immunoSEQ multiplex PCR, and TCRdb's table has in-frame clones only and misses some. This sample's table reports some 41,000 clones. The sequencing sample was made of blood buffy coat. Receptors were obtained from a woman aged 18 to 75 with a cervical HPV16 infection that either progressed to CIN3+ or cleared (not recorded which).

Details on this clone: The CDR3 is cut off 3 residues early in the read; its end comes from the germline J gene. The chain is built from TRBV19 and TRBJ2-1, with a possible D match to TRBD1 (6 bases). Germline-derived CDR1 and CDR2 are LNHDA and SQIVND (reference sequence). V was pared by 5 bases and J by 8 bases, with 22 bases between. This CDR3 has 16 residues. The CDR3 reads CASSPPPGQSIYEQFF. The sequenced part of the CDR3 DNA is TGTGCCAGTAGTCCCCCGCCGGGACAATCAATATATGAG.

Comment on this clone: The read ends 3 residues early relative to the CDR3; the germline J gene fills the gap. The gene calls are TRBV28 and TRBJ1-5, with D possibly TRBD1 on 6 matching bases. CDR3 length: 14 amino acids. Between the trimmed V and J ends, which lost 3 bases and 7 bases, there was a span of 13 bases. CDR1 is MDHEN and CDR2 is SYDVKM in the germline V gene. Partial CDR3 DNA: TGTGCCAGCAGTTTGGCAGGGGTTCGCCAGCCC. As protein: CASSLAGVRQP. The full CDR3 reads CASSLAGVRQPQHF.

Concerning this clone itself: The CDR3 extends 3 residues past the end of the read, so its final part is completed from the germline J gene. V and J are TRBV18 and TRBJ1-2; TRBD1 aligns across 8 bases. This CDR3 has 17 residues. From germline, CDR1 is KGHSH and CDR2 LQKENI. CDR3 DNA (partial): TGTGCCAGCTCACCACGGTTCTCGGGACAGGAACATGATACC. Translated, it gives CASSPRFSGQEHDT. The CDR3, in full, reads CASSPRFSGQEHDTYTF.